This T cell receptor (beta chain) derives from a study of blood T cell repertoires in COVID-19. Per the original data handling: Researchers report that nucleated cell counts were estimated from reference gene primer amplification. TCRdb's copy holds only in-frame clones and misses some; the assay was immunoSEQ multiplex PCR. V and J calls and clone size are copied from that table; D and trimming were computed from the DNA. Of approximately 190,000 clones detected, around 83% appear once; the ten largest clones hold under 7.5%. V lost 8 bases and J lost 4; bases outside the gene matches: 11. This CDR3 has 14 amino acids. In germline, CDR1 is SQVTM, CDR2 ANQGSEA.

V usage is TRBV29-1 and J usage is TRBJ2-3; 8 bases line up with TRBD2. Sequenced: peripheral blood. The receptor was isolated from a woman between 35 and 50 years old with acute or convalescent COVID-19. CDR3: CSFQFGGASDTQYF. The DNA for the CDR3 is TGCAGCTTTCAGTTCGGGGGGGCGTCAGATACGCAGTATTTT.